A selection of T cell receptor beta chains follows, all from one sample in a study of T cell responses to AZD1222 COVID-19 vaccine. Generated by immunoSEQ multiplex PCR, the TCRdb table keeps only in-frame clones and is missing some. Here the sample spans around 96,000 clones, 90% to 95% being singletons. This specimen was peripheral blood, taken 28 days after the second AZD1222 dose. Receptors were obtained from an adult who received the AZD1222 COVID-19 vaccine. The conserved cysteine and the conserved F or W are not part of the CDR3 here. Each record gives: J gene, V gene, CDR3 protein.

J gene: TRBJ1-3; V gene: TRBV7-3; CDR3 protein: ASSLSWGNTIY
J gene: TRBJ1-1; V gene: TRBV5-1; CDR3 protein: ASTLDRDTEAF
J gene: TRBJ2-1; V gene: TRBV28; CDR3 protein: ASSLEGLAYNEQF
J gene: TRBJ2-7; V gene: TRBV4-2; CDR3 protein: ASSQGGTGGYEQY
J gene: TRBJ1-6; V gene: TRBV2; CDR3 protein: ASSEVGDNSPLH
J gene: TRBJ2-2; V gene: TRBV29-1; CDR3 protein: SVEDPDRANTGELF
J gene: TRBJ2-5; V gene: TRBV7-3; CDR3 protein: ASSDVGLGTQY
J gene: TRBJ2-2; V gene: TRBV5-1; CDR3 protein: ASSLDAGGNTGELF
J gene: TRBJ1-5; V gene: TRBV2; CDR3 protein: ASNKGNQPQH
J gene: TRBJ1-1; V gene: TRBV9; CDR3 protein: ASSVGARTGGLGTEAF
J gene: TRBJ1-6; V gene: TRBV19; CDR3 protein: ASLGQLNNSPLH
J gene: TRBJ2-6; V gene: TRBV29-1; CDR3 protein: SVEVQRERYGANVLT
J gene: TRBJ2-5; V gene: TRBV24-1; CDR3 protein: ATRRTGRGEETQY
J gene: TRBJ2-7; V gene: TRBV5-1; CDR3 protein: ASSWAAVERNYEQY
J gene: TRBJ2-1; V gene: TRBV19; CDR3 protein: ATAGNYNEQF
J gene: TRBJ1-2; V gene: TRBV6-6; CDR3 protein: ASSYGDRVYGYT
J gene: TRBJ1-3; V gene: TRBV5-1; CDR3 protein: ASSLGSGAGNTIY
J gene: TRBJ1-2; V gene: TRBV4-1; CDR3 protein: ASSQESAGNYGYT
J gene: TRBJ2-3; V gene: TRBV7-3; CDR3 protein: ASSLVAGLPTDTQY
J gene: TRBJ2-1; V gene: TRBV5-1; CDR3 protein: ASSLGAISYNEQF
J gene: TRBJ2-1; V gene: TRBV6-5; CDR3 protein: ASSTGTEQF
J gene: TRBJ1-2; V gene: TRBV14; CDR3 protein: ASSQQRAGGYT
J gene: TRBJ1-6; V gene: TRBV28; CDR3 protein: ASSESRDVNSPLH
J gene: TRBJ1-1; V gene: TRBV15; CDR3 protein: ATSRGTVNTEAF
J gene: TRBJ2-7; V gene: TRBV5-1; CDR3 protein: ASSFVTGNYEQY
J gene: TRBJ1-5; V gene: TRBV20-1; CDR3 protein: SASQGSNQPQH
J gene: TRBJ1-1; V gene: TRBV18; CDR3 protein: ASSPLQAADTEAF
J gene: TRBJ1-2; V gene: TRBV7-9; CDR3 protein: ASSLTVNYGYT
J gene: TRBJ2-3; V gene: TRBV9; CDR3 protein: ASNKDSTDTQY
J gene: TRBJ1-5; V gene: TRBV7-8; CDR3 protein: ASSLWGPQH
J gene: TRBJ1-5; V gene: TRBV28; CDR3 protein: ASTLISGTGGNQPQH
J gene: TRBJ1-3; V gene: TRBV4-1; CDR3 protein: ASSPLVQLGWSGNTIY
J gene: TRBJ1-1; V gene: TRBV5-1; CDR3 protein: ASSFGGMAEAF
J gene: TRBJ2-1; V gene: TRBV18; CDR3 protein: ASSGAGDEQF
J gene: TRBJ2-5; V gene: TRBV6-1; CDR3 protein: ASSEALRRKY
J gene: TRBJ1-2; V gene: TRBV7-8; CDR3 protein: ASSSKAGTGYGYT
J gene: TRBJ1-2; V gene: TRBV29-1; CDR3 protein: SVDGTGFHGYT
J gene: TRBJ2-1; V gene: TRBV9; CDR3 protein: ASSVGVVSNEQF
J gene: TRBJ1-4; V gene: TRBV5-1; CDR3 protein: ASSNRGGRVNEKLF
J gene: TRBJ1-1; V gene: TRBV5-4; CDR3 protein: ASSLDSLVTEAF
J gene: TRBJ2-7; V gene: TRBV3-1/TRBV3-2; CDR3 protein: ASSRFQGTPYEQY
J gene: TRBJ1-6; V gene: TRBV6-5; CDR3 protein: ASSLTAVVYSPLH
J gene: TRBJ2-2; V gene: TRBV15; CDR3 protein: ATSRDRGIRGTGELF
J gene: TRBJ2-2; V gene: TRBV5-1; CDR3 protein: ASSLTGGIPGELF
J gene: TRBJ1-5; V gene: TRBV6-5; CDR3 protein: ASSLRTGGQPQH
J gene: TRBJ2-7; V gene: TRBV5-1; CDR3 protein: ASSLAGPEQY
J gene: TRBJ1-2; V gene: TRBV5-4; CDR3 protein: ASSPPGGGHGYT
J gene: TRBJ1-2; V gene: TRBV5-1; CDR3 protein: ASSDDRSLSYGYT
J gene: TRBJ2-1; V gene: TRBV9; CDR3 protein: ASSVGLLATYNEQF
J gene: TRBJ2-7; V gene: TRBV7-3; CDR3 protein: ASSSSQGMMDEQY
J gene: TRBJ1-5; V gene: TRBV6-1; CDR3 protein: ASSGDRGVSQPQH
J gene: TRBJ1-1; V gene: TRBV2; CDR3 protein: ASSETGFEAF
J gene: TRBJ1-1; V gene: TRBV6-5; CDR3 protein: ASTRGQINTEAF
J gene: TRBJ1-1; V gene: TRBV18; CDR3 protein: ASSPATEAF
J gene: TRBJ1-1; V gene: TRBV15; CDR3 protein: ATSREAGNTEAF
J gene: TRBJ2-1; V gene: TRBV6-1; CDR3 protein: ASSEAPRAGPEQF
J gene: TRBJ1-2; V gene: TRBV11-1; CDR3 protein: ASSLGGYGYT